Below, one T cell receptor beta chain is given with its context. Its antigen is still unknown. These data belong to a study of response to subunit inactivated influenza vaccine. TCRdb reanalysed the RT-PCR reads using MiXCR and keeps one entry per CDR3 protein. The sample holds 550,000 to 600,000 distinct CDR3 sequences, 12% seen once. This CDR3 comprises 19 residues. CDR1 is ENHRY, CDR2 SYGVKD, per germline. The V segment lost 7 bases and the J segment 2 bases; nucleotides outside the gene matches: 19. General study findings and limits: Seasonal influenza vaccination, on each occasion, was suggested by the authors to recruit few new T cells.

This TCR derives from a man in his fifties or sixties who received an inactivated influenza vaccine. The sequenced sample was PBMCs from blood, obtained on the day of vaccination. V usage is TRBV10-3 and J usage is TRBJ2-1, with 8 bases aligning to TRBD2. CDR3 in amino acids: CAITSAGAGEGKPYNEQFF. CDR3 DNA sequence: TGTGCCATCACAAGCGCGGGAGCGGGAGAAGGGAAGCCCTACAATGAGCAGTTCTTC.